The clone carrying this T cell receptor beta chain showed up just a few times. Its specificity is unknown. The data stem from a study of T cells in Graves' hyperthyroidism and ophthalmopathy. General study findings and limits: In the blood, most expanded thyroid clonotypes above 0.001 appeared as well.

After removal of 6 bases from V and 0 bases from J, the junction contained 2 bases not matched to a gene. Germline V gene lookup returns CDR1 MNHEY and CDR2 SVGEGT. The CDR3 consists of 13 residues. RNA transcripts gave rise to amplified TCR beta CDR3 regions. The primer set for the first-round RT-PCR of the TCR CDR3 was HTBI. MiXCR, applied by TCRdb to the multiplex PCR reads, yields one record per CDR3 protein. The sample consists of about 280,000 distinct CDR3 sequences, less than 30% of them appearing once. The rearrangement joins TRBV6-2 or TRBV6-3 to TRBJ2-7; 7 nucleotides match TRBD1. The TCR was taken from a man aged 35-49 years with Graves' hyperthyroidism that later progressed to Graves' ophthalmopathy. The sample was blood. The CDR3 loop reads CASRGTDSYEQYF. CDR3 bases: TGTGCCAGCAGAGGGACAGACTCCTACGAGCAGTACTTC.